This T cell receptor (beta chain) was identified during a study of T-cell reconstitution after alpha-beta-depleted transplantation in children. Study outcomes and limitations: Most T-cell counts and diversity one year after the transplant came from T cells that were newly produced. Reportedly, roughly two months post-transplant, alpha-beta T cells arose from several hundred expanded graft clones. Recipient T cells and thymic progenitors that survived were the source of the high TCRbeta diversity seen at day 60 in some patients.

Trimming left V 5 bases short and J 5 bases short, with 10 bases between. The CDR3 contains 14 residues. From germline, CDR1 is MNHNS and CDR2 SASEGT. This sample's TCRbeta library carried unique molecular identifier barcodes. In TCRdb, the PCR reads were re-called with MiXCR into one record per CDR3 protein. Here the sample spans fewer than 700,000 distinct CDR3 sequences, more than 20% being singletons. This clonotype was counted between two and nine times. The antigen is unknown. Sequenced material: PBMCs, mostly from graft donor cells, taken 360 days after TCRalphabeta/CD19-depleted stem cell transplant. This receptor was taken from a boy under three years old who had a stem cell transplant for acute myeloid leukemia, so the T cells may come from the graft donor. This chain joins TRBV6-1 and TRBJ1-6, with TRBD1 as a possible D gene (5 bases). CDR3 sequence reads: CASSPGRHNSPLHF. As DNA, the CDR3 is TGTGCCAGCAGTCCGGGACGGCATAATTCACCCCTCCACTTT.